The rows below give T cell receptor beta chains drawn from one sample of a study of response to subunit inactivated influenza vaccine. TCRdb reprocessed the RT-PCR reads with MiXCR, giving one entry per CDR3 protein. The table records fewer than 550,000 distinct CDR3 sequences, approximately 24% of them present only once. Sequencing used CD4+ T cells sorted from PBMCs, obtained roughly 5 days after vaccination. The receptors were sampled from a man between 45 and 60 years old who received an inactivated influenza vaccine. Both conserved end residues are part of each CDR3. The order of the fields is J gene, D gene, clone size, V gene, CDR3 protein, CDR3 DNA. The D gene is left open where the match is weak. The size entry is marked missing in some rows and otherwise reads once, few, many or a size class.

j_call: TRBJ2-7; d_call: -; clone_size: -; v_call: TRBV4-2; cdr3_aa: CASSRSDRAFSGSSYEQYF; cdr3_nt: TGTGCCAGCAGCCGTTCGGACAGGGCATTTAGCGGGAGTAGCTACGAGCAGTACTTC
j_call: TRBJ2-7; d_call: TRBD2; clone_size: many; v_call: TRBV6-2/TRBV6-3; cdr3_aa: CASSSSGRAVYEQYF; cdr3_nt: TGTGCCAGCAGTTCTAGCGGGAGGGCAGTCTACGAGCAGTACTTC
j_call: TRBJ2-2; d_call: -; clone_size: -; v_call: TRBV12-3/TRBV12-4; cdr3_aa: CASSLGSLGTGELFF; cdr3_nt: TGTGCCAGCAGTTTGGGCAGCTTAGGCACCGGGGAGCTGTTTTTT
j_call: TRBJ2-3; d_call: -; clone_size: -; v_call: TRBV10-3; cdr3_aa: CAMSKTGGTDTQYF; cdr3_nt: TGTGCCATGTCCAAAACGGGAGGCACAGATACGCAGTATTTT
j_call: TRBJ2-7; d_call: TRBD1; clone_size: few; v_call: TRBV6-2/TRBV6-3; cdr3_aa: CASSYPQGAYEQYF; cdr3_nt: TGTGCCAGCAGTTATCCCCAGGGGGCCTACGAGCAGTACTTC
j_call: TRBJ2-7; d_call: -; clone_size: -; v_call: TRBV5-1; cdr3_aa: CASSLVGRSEQYF; cdr3_nt: TGCGCCAGCAGCTTGGTGGGCAGATCCGAGCAGTACTTC
j_call: TRBJ2-1; d_call: -; clone_size: -; v_call: TRBV5-1; cdr3_aa: CASSLPGTPFYNEQFF; cdr3_nt: TGCGCCAGCAGCTTACCCGGGACACCTTTCTACAATGAGCAGTTCTTC
j_call: TRBJ1-1; d_call: -; clone_size: few; v_call: TRBV3-1; cdr3_aa: CASSQVAGESTEAFF; cdr3_nt: TGTGCCAGCAGCCAAGTCGCAGGGGAGAGCACTGAAGCTTTCTTT
j_call: TRBJ1-4; d_call: TRBD1; clone_size: few; v_call: TRBV5-5; cdr3_aa: CASSAGQGSGEKLFF; cdr3_nt: TGTGCCAGCAGCGCGGGACAGGGAAGCGGCGAAAAACTGTTTTTT
j_call: TRBJ2-2; d_call: -; clone_size: few; v_call: TRBV12-3/TRBV12-4; cdr3_aa: CASSFSSDTGELFF; cdr3_nt: TGTGCCAGCAGTTTTTCTTCGGACACCGGGGAGCTGTTTTTT
j_call: TRBJ2-5; d_call: TRBD1; clone_size: -; v_call: TRBV6-2/TRBV6-3; cdr3_aa: CASSADRGLAQYF; cdr3_nt: TGTGCCAGCAGTGCGGACAGGGGTTTGGCCCAGTACTTC
j_call: TRBJ2-1; d_call: TRBD2; clone_size: -; v_call: TRBV10-2; cdr3_aa: CASGGLAGGPVYNEQFF; cdr3_nt: TGCGCCAGCGGGGGACTAGCGGGAGGGCCGGTGTACAATGAGCAGTTCTTC
j_call: TRBJ2-4; d_call: -; clone_size: few; v_call: TRBV12-3/TRBV12-4; cdr3_aa: CASSLGVGSLAKNIQYF; cdr3_nt: TGTGCCAGCAGTTTAGGGGTAGGCAGCCTAGCCAAAAACATTCAGTACTTC